These 19 T cell receptor beta chains share one sample of origin, sequenced in a study of T-cell reconstitution after alpha-beta-depleted transplantation in children. Using unique molecular identifiers, the investigators prepared the TCRbeta library. TCRdb reprocessed the PCR reads via MiXCR and lists one record per CDR3 protein. The sample has roughly 590,000 distinct CDR3 sequences; 15% to 20% are singletons. The sequencing here drew on PBMCs from the stem cell graft donor, taken from the stem cell graft. These receptors were collected from a human donor who donated a stem cell graft to a child with acute myeloid leukemia.

This clonotype was seen only a few times. The genes are TRBV7-9 and TRBJ1-4; D remains unclear. Germline CDR1 SEHNR, CDR2 FQNEAQ (reference sequence). Trimming left V 7 bases short and J 7 bases short, with 13 bases between. The CDR3 totals 13 residues. In DNA, the CDR3 is TGTGCCAGCACGCCCCAGTTGAGTGAAAAACTGTTTTTT. Amino acid sequence: CASTPQLSEKLFF. Together with reference TRBV7-9 and TRBJ1-4, the CDR3 gives the full variable domain: DTGVSQNPRHKITKRGQNVTFRCDPISEHNRLYWYRQTLGQGPEFLTYFQNEAQLEKSRLLSDRFSAERPKGSFSTLEIQRTEQGDSAMYLCASTPQLSEKLFFGSGTQLSVL.

About this clonotype itself: This could be a read error, since a much larger clone is one nucleotide away. The genes are TRBV7-2 and TRBJ2-3; 7 bases map to TRBD2. The CDR3 contains 15 residues. Germline V CDR1 and CDR2: SGHTA, FQGNSA. The CDR3 here is CAGSPQSGVTDTQYF. CDR3 bases: TGTGCCGGCAGCCCTCAGAGCGGGGTAACAGATACGCAGTATTTT.

This clonotype was detected a few times. The CDR3 sequence is CSASQGSRDTEAFF. The CDR3 DNA sequence: TGCAGTGCCTCCCAGGGTAGTCGGGACACTGAAGCTTTCTTT. The rearrangement joins TRBV20-1 to TRBJ1-1; D perhaps matches TRBD1 (5 bases). Deletions cut 6 bases from V and 3 bases from J, with 17 bases between. From germline, CDR1 is DFQATT and CDR2 SNEGSKA (reference sequence). The CDR3 sequence is 14 residues long.

In its sample, this clonotype was seen many times. The chain has TRBV12-3 or TRBV12-4 and TRBJ1-2, with 8 bases that match TRBD1. V gave up 6 bases and J gave up 5 bases; unmatched junction bases: 8. There are 14 residues in the CDR3. CDR3 sequence (DNA): TGTGCCAGCAGATCAACAGGGGGAAGGTATGGCTACACCTTC. Translating gives CASRSTGGRYGYTF.

This sequence joins TRBV12-3 or TRBV12-4 and TRBJ2-3, with TRBD2 as a possible D gene (6 bases). The CDR3 spans 16 residues. Trimming cost V 5 bases and J 0 bases, with 15 bases left between them. Here the CDR3 DNA reads TGTGCCAGCAGTCCCCGGGGGAGCGGTAGCACAGATACGCAGTATTTT. This encodes CASSPRGSGSTDTQYF.

This rearrangement joins TRBV28 to TRBJ2-7, with 8 bases fitting TRBD2. The CDR3 is 14 residues long. The germline V gene encodes CDR1 MDHEN and CDR2 SYDVKM. V was pared by 4 bases and J by 0 bases, with 2 bases of the junction left unmatched. The CDR3 DNA reads TGTGCCAGCAGTTCCGGGACTAGCTCCTACGAGCAGTACGTC. It is translated as CASSSGTSSYEQYV.

The chain links TRBV5-5 to TRBJ2-2, with D perhaps matching TRBD1 or TRBD2 (5 bases each). Germline V gives CDR1 SGHKS, CDR2 YYEKEE (reference sequence). Trimming shortened V by 1 base and J by 0 bases, and 16 bases separated the two germline ends. This CDR3 is 18 amino acids long. The CDR3 nucleotides are TGTGCCAGCAGCTTGTTCCTCCAGGGACCTTCGAACACCGGGGAGCTGTTTTTT. Protein sequence: CASSLFLQGPSNTGELFF.

Many counts were recorded for this clonotype. The V gene is TRBV4-3, the J gene TRBJ2-5; D is possibly TRBD1 (6 bases). Per germline, CDR1 LGHNA and CDR2 YSLEER. The V gene lost 0 bases and the J gene lost 5 bases, with 16 bases spanning the gap. The CDR3 is 16 amino acids. The CDR3 nucleotides read TGCGCCAGCAGCCAAGATCCAGGCCAGGGGACGGAGACCCAGTACTTC. Protein: CASSQDPGQGTETQYF.

This chain links TRBV7-9 with TRBJ2-5; D perhaps matches TRBD2 (5 bases). The V end lost 1 base, the J end lost 2 bases, and 8 bases lay between the germline ends. The CDR3 totals 14 residues. Germline V CDR1 and CDR2: SEHNR, FQNEAQ (reference sequence). CDR3 in DNA: TGTGCCAGCAGCTTAGACGGGGTACAAGAGACCCAGTACTTC. Translated: CASSLDGVQETQYF.

About this clonotype: A single base separates this from a much larger clone, so it may be a read error. The gene calls are TRBV20-1 and TRBJ1-4; 7 nucleotides match TRBD1. V lost 1 base, J lost 8 bases, and 4 bases stayed unmatched. This CDR3 region has 13 residues. From germline, CDR1 is DFQATT and CDR2 SNEGSKA (reference sequence). CDR3 sequence (DNA): TGCAGTGCTAGAGGGGGGACAGACGAAAAACTGTTTTTT. Amino acid sequence: CSARGGTDEKLFF.

The chain is built from TRBV6-1 and TRBJ1-2; D is possibly TRBD1 (6 bases). Deletions cut 6 bases from V and 5 bases from J, with 19 bases between. The CDR3 runs to 15 residues. The germline V gene has CDR1 MNHNS and CDR2 SASEGT. CDR3 loop: CASRVGTGAGYGYTF. Written as DNA, the CDR3 is TGTGCCAGCAGGGTCGGAACGGGGGCCGGATATGGCTACACCTTC.

This clonotype was seen only a few times. V is TRBV6-5 and J is TRBJ1-4; D not resolved. Trimming removed 2 bases from V and 0 bases from J, with 4 bases in between. Germline CDR1 is MNHEY and CDR2 is SVGAGI. The CDR3 runs to 14 residues. The CDR3 nucleotides are TGTGCCAGCAGTTACAGAGCAACTAATGAAAAACTGTTTTTT. This encodes CASSYRATNEKLFF.

This clonotype was observed at least ten times. The chain uses TRBV29-1 and TRBJ2-1; 9 bases line up with TRBD1. With V trimmed by 3 bases and J by 5 bases, 5 bases remained unmatched. This CDR3 comprises 14 residues. Germline CDR1 SQVTM, CDR2 ANQGSEA. The chain's CDR3 is CSVDSGQGNNEQFF. CDR3 DNA sequence: TGCAGCGTTGATTCGGGACAGGGTAACAATGAGCAGTTCTTC.

This clonotype was recorded many times. The chain couples TRBV5-5 to TRBJ2-5; perhaps TRBD1 as D (6 bases). The V gene's germline CDR1 is SGHKS and CDR2 YYEKEE (reference sequence). The CDR3 extends over 14 amino acids. V lost 3 bases, J lost 5 bases, and 14 bases lay in between. CDR3 DNA: TGTGCCAGCAGCTCGCCAGGGGATATGGAGACCCAGTACTTC. Translated, it gives CASSSPGDMETQYF. Variable domain in full (rest from reference TRBV5-5 and TRBJ2-5): DAGVTQSPTHLIKTRGQQVTLRCSPISGHKSVSWYQQVLGQGPQFIFQYYEKEERGRGNFPDRFSARQFPNYSSELNVNALLLGDSALYLCASSSPGDMETQYFGPGTRLLVL.

J is TRBJ2-3 and V is TRBV5-1; a possible D gene is TRBD2 (7 bases). Germline values: CDR1 SGHRS, CDR2 YFSETQ. This CDR3 contains 16 residues. Trimming took 1 base from V and 4 from J, leaving 16 bases between them. CDR3 protein: CASSLTWGGASDTQYF. DNA of the CDR3: TGCGCCAGCAGCTTGACGTGGGGGGGGGCGTCAGATACGCAGTATTTT.

The table lists this clonotype with many counts. This sequence joins TRBV20-1 and TRBJ2-5; 11 bases line up with TRBD2. The CDR3 extends over 15 amino acids. The V gene's germline CDR1 is DFQATT and CDR2 SNEGSKA (reference sequence). V gave up 2 bases and J gave up 6 bases; unmatched junction bases: 8. CDR3 loop: CSARRALAGGKTQYF. In nucleotides, the CDR3 is TGCAGTGCTAGAAGGGCTCTAGCGGGGGGAAAGACCCAGTACTTC.

Notes on this clonotype: A much larger clone lies one base from this, so it may be a read error. The gene calls are TRBV12-3 or TRBV12-4 and TRBJ2-3; perhaps TRBD1 as D (5 bases). The length of the CDR3 is 15 residues. Trimming shortened V by 5 bases and J by 0 bases, and 12 bases separated the two germline ends. CDR3 sequence reads: CASSRQPISTDTQYF. The CDR3 bases are TGTGCCAGCAGTCGACAGCCAATTAGCACAGATACGCAGTATTTT.

Details on this clonotype: Given a much more abundant clone one base away, this may be a read error. The chain employs TRBV4-3 and TRBJ2-2, with D uncertain. Per germline, CDR1 LGHNA and CDR2 YSLEER. This CDR3 has 14 amino acids. CDR3 amino acids: CACSQDASGGELFF. CDR3 DNA: TGCGCCTGCAGCCAAGATGCGAGTGGCGGGGAGCTGTTTTTT.

This clonotype has ten or more counts. The chain is built from TRBV6-1 and TRBJ2-2; D is undetermined. This CDR3 has 13 residues. V lost 7 bases to trimming and J lost 9 bases, with 15 bases between them. CDR1 is MNHNS, CDR2 SASEGT, per germline. The CDR3 sequence is CASKSRNGWELFF. In nucleotides, the CDR3 is TGTGCCAGCAAGAGTCGGAACGGATGGGAGCTGTTTTTT.